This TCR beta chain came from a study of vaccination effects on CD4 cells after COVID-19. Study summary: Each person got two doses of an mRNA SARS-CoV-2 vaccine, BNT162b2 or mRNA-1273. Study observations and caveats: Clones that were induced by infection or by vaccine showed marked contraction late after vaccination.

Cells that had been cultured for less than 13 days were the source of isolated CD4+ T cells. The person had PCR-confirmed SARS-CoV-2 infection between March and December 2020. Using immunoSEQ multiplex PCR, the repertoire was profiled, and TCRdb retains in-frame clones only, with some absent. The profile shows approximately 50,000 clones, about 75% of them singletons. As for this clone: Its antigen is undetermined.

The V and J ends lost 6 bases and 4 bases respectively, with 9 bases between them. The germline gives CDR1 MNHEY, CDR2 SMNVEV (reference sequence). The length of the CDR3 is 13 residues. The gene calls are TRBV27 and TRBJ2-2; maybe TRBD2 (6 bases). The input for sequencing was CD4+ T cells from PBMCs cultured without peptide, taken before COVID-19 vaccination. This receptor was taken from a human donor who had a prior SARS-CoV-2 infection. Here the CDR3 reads CASRSGVTGELFF. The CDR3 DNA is TGTGCCAGCAGATCGGGAGTCACCGGGGAGCTGTTTTTT.